Described below is a single T cell receptor beta chain sequence and its context. This clone occurred once. This receptor's antigen is unknown. The record has no base qualities; no much larger clone is one base away. Library preparation was by the immunoSEQ multiplex PCR assay. The clones in this table, taken by TCRdb from immuneACCESS, are in-frame only. Not every clone is retained; where verified, under half of the shortfall comes from an unresolved V gene, and the cause of the rest is unknown. The sample records 130,000 or so clones, approximately 91% of which are singletons. The ten most abundant clones make up roughly 3.4% of the sample. This specimen comes from a study of control samples from healthy donors and cancer patients (dated by TCRdb to the early 2020s). Its CDR3 holds 13 amino acids, cysteine through phenylalanine. The only DNA kept is the CDR3, 39 bases in frame from the first base. Based on the germline V gene (reference sequence), the CDR1 and CDR2 sequences are SEHNR and FQNEAQ. V is reduced by 0 bases and J by 11 bases, leaving a spacing of 13 bases between them.

This clonotype originated in a man aged 45-65 years in good health. Sequenced sample: blood. The chain couples TRBV7-9 to TRBJ1-1; no D gene is confidently identified. The DNA sequence follows: TGTGCCAGCAGCTTAGCGTGGCTTCCCGAGGCTTTCTTT. It specifies CASSLAWLPEAFF. With all but the CDR3 taken from the reference TRBV7-9 and TRBJ1-1 genes, the full variable domain is: DTGVSQNPRHKITKRGQNVTFRCDPISEHNRLYWYRQTLGQGPEFLTYFQNEAQLEKSRLLSDRFSAERPKGSFSTLEIQRTEQGDSAMYLCASSLAWLPEAFFGQGTRLTVV.